What follows are 7 T cell receptor beta chains derived from one specimen sequenced in a study of blood T cell repertoires in COVID-19. Repertoires were generated with immunoSEQ multiplex PCR, while TCRdb's copy carries only in-frame clones and drops some. The table shows fewer than 300,000 clones, with about 83% occurring only once. Sequencing input: peripheral blood. These receptors originate from an older man with acute or convalescent COVID-19.

The chain links TRBV5-1 to TRBJ2-5; TRBD2 is a possible D gene (6 bases). The germline V gene has CDR1 SGHRS and CDR2 YFSETQ. The CDR3 sequence is 15 residues long. The ends were cut back, 0 bases at V and 9 bases at J, with 18 bases in the middle. The CDR3 region has the DNA TGCGCCAGCAGCTTGGTGGGGCAGGGCGTAGCGGCCCAGTACTTC. It yields the protein CASSLVGQGVAAQYF.

The chain employs TRBV3-1 (or the pseudogene TRBV3-2) and TRBJ1-2; unclear D gene. The germline V gene encodes CDR1 LGHDT and CDR2 YNNKEL (reference sequence). This CDR3 has 14 amino acids. The V gene lost 1 base and the J gene lost 5 bases, with 11 bases spanning the gap. This chain's CDR3 is CASSQVATSYGYTF. CDR3 nucleotide sequence: TGTGCCAGCAGCCAAGTGGCAACCTCTTATGGCTACACCTTC.

This clone has only one observation. CDR3 in amino acids: CASSLVGLAETQYF. In DNA, the CDR3 is TGTGCCAGCAGCTTAGTTGGGCTAGCGGAGACCCAGTACTTC. The genes are TRBV13 and TRBJ2-5; a weak D match, TRBD2 (6 bases). Trimming removed 1 base at V and 5 bases at J, with 11 bases between. CDR3 length equals 14 residues. Germline lookup yields CDR1 PRHDT and CDR2 FYEKMQ (reference sequence).

This rearrangement joins TRBV2 to TRBJ1-1; TRBD1 matches 9 bases. The ends lost 2 bases at V and 1 base at J; junction bases unmatched: 5. The CDR3 covers 16 residues. The germline CDR1 and CDR2 sequences are SNHLY and FYNNEI. The CDR3 loop reads CASSETLTGGNTEAFF. DNA for the CDR3: TGTGCCAGCAGTGAAACTCTGACAGGGGGGAACACTGAAGCTTTCTTT.

As to this clone: In the same sample, other DNA sequences code for this CDR3. This chain uses TRBV7-8 with TRBJ2-7; the D gene is possibly TRBD1 (5 bases). This CDR3 has 14 amino acids. Germline V gene lookup returns CDR1 SGHVS and CDR2 FQNEAQ. V lost 0 bases and J lost 1, with 7 bases in between. The CDR3 DNA reads as TGTGCCAGCAGCTTAGCTGGACAATCCTACGAGCAGTACTTC. Protein product: CASSLAGQSYEQYF.

This clone came up once. J is TRBJ1-1 and V is TRBV4-2, with TRBD1 as a possible D gene (5 bases). The germline V and J ends were trimmed by 0 bases and 1 base, with 12 bases remaining between them. The CDR3 contains 16 residues. Germline values: CDR1 LGHNA, CDR2 YNFKEQ. CDR3 loop: CASSQDSRQGNTEAFF. In DNA form, the CDR3 reads TGTGCCAGCAGCCAAGATTCTAGGCAGGGGAACACTGAAGCTTTCTTT.

The chain recombines TRBV28 with TRBJ2-7; TRBD1 is a possible D gene (6 bases). Trimming pared 5 bases from V and 5 bases from J, leaving 13 bases between. CDR1 and CDR2 from the germline V gene are MDHEN and SYDVKM. The CDR3 contains 13 residues. The CDR3 spells CASSGQSPHEQYF. CDR3 coding DNA: TGTGCCAGCAGTGGACAGTCTCCCCACGAGCAGTACTTC.